A selection of T cell receptor beta chains follows, all from one sample in a study of cytomegalovirus exposure and HLA in healthy donors. The table came from immunoSEQ multiplex PCR; TCRdb's copy has only in-frame clones and leaves some out. The sample lists some 140,000 clones, roughly 8.8% seen once, with about 6.7% in the top ten. Input material: PBMCs. The receptors were sampled from a woman in her thirties or forties in good health and CMV-seropositive. Each CDR3 is given with its conserved first and last residue. D genes are given only for firm matches. A row's size may be missing; if present it is once, few, many or a size class.

TRBD2,TRBJ2-6,TRBV15,few,TGTGCCACCAGCAGAGCGACGGGGGGGAAGGCTGGGGCCAACGTCCTGACTTTC,CATSRATGGKAGANVLTF
-,TRBJ2-1,TRBV2,few,TGTGCCAGCAGTGAATGGATAGCGGACGATGAGCAGTTCTTC,CASSEWIADDEQFF
TRBD2,TRBJ2-7,TRBV5-1,-,TGCGCCAGCAGCCCCTGGGGTAGCGGGGCCTACGAGCAGTACTTC,CASSPWGSGAYEQYF
TRBD1,TRBJ2-1,TRBV7-9,-,TGTGCCAGCAGCTTGACAGGGGAAGGTGAGCAGTTCTTC,CASSLTGEGEQFF
-,TRBJ1-1,TRBV7-8,few,TGTGCCAGCAGCTTTGCCCGACCGGGAACTGAAGCTTTCTTT,CASSFARPGTEAFF
TRBD2,TRBJ2-4,TRBV27,few,TGTGCCAGCAGTCCAATCGGGACTAGCGGGGCCCTGAGGAACATTCAGTACTTC,CASSPIGTSGALRNIQYF
TRBD2,TRBJ2-5,TRBV5-1,-,TGCGCCAGCAGCTTGGTGGGCGGGGGGGCCAGAGAGACCCAGTACTTC,CASSLVGGGARETQYF
-,TRBJ1-1,TRBV5-6,-,TGTGCCAGCAGCCGTGATCCGGGGAATCGAGCTTTCTTT,CASSRDPGNRAFF
TRBD1,TRBJ1-6,TRBV6-1,-,TGTGCCAGCAGTGAAGAAAGGGGGCGGAATTCACCCCTCCACTTT,CASSEERGRNSPLHF
TRBD1,TRBJ1-4,TRBV18,few,TGTGCCAGCTCACCGGTGGGACAGGGGACTAATGAAAAACTGTTTTTT,CASSPVGQGTNEKLFF
TRBD2,TRBJ2-5,TRBV9,-,TGTGCCAGCAGCGCCGGGGGGGGGCCAGAGGAGACCCAGTACTTC,CASSAGGGPEETQYF
TRBD1,TRBJ1-6,TRBV2,-,TGTGCCAGCAGTGAAATCGGGCTGGCAGGGGGACATTCACCCCTCCACTTT,CASSEIGLAGGHSPLHF
-,TRBJ2-5,TRBV7-2,few,TGTGCCAGCAGCCCAATCGCAGGGCCCGAGACCCAGTACTTC,CASSPIAGPETQYF
-,TRBJ2-7,TRBV2,few,TGTGCCAGCAGTGAAGCCCCCCGGTACGAGCAGTACTTC,CASSEAPRYEQYF
-,TRBJ1-6,TRBV6-5,-,TGTGCCAGCAGTTACGACAGGAGCTCATATAATTCACCCCTCCACTTT,CASSYDRSSYNSPLHF
-,TRBJ2-5,TRBV4-1,-,TGCGCCAGCAGCCAAGTGGGCTTGGGCCGGTTCCAAGAGACCCAGTACTTC,CASSQVGLGRFQETQYF
TRBD1,TRBJ1-2,TRBV6-6,-,TGTGCCAGCAGTTTGAGGACAGGGGAGGTTATGGGCTACACCTTC,CASSLRTGEVMGYTF
-,TRBJ2-5,TRBV6-5,-,TGTGCCAGCAGCCCGGACAGAGAAGAGACCCAGTACTTC,CASSPDREETQYF
-,TRBJ2-5,TRBV11-1,few,TGTGCCAGCAGCCCATCCCAGGGGGGACAGACCCAGTACTTC,CASSPSQGGQTQYF
-,TRBJ1-1,TRBV6-1,few,TGTGCCAGCAGCAAGGCAGGTAACACTGAAGCTTTCTTT,CASSKAGNTEAFF
TRBD1,TRBJ1-5,TRBV7-2,few,TGTGCCAGCAGCTTAACAGGGGGCGGCCAGCCCCAGCATTTT,CASSLTGGGQPQHF
TRBD1,TRBJ2-6,TRBV2,few,TGTGCCAGCAGTGGGCGGACAGGGCTAACCCTCTCTGGGGCCAACGTCCTGACTTTC,CASSGRTGLTLSGANVLTF
TRBD2,TRBJ2-2,TRBV2,few,TGTGCCAGCATTAAGCGGGGGGGTAATACCGGGGAGCTGTTTTTT,CASIKRGGNTGELFF
-,TRBJ2-5,TRBV7-9,-,TGTGCCAGCAGCTTTTCGACACCTTTCCAAGAGACCCAGTACTTC,CASSFSTPFQETQYF
-,TRBJ2-1,TRBV9,-,TGTGCCAGCAGCTTGGGGCCCACGGACAATGAGCAGTTCTTC,CASSLGPTDNEQFF
-,TRBJ2-2,TRBV11-2,few,TGTGCCAGCAGCCCCACGGGGGCCGGGGAGCTGTTTTTT,CASSPTGAGELFF
TRBD1,TRBJ1-1,TRBV6-5,-,TGTGCCAGCAGCCAGGACAGGGAAAGTACTGAAGCTTTCTTT,CASSQDRESTEAFF
TRBD1,TRBJ2-3,TRBV7-2,-,TGTGCCAGCAGCACTAAACAGGGGAGCGGCACAGATACGCAGTATTTT,CASSTKQGSGTDTQYF
-,TRBJ2-7,TRBV6-5,-,TGTGCCAGCAGTTCCGGTCTCTACGAGCAGTACTTC,CASSSGLYEQYF
TRBD2,TRBJ2-7,TRBV2,few,TGTGCCAGCAAGCCCCAGGGAGCGGGGGCGACCGTCTACGAGCAGTACTTC,CASKPQGAGATVYEQYF
-,TRBJ1-6,TRBV6-4,-,TGTGCCAGCAGTGACAAGCGCGATTTT,CASSDKRDF
TRBD2,TRBJ2-1,TRBV5-1,few,TGCGCCAGCTCCGTTGGGACTAGCTCCTACAATGAGCAGTTCTTC,CASSVGTSSYNEQFF
TRBD2,TRBJ2-7,TRBV5-5,few,TGTGCCAGCAGCGGCACCTCAACTAGCGGGGCCTACGAGCAGTACTTC,CASSGTSTSGAYEQYF
TRBD2,TRBJ2-2,TRBV6-4,few,TGTGCCAGCAGTGCGGGAGGAGCGGGGGATAACACCGGGGAGCTGTTTTTT,CASSAGGAGDNTGELFF
-,TRBJ1-2,TRBV2,-,TGTGCCACGGTGGGGGAGCAGGGGAATGGCTACACCTTC,CATVGEQGNGYTF
-,TRBJ2-5,TRBV11-3,few,TGTGCCAGCAGCAGGAGTCAGGGGGGACAAGAGACCCAGTACTTC,CASSRSQGGQETQYF
-,TRBJ1-2,TRBV4-3,-,TGCGCCAGCAGCCAACGGGTCCACTATGGCTACACCTTC,CASSQRVHYGYTF
TRBD1,TRBJ2-5,TRBV5-1,-,TGCGCCAGCAGCTATCTCGGACAGGCGGAGACCCAGTACTTC,CASSYLGQAETQYF
-,TRBJ1-5,TRBV10-1,-,TGCGCCAGCAGTGACAGCGTAGATCAGCCCCAGCATTTT,CASSDSVDQPQHF
TRBD1,TRBJ1-1,TRBV19,few,TGTGCCAGTAGTGCGACAGGGTTGGACACTGAAGCTTTCTTT,CASSATGLDTEAFF
TRBD1,TRBJ2-5,TRBV4-2,-,TGTGCCAGCAGCCAAGAGAAGGGGCTCCAAGGGGGCCCAAAGCGAGAGACCCAGTACTTC,CASSQEKGLQGGPKRETQYF
TRBD2,TRBJ2-2,TRBV7-2,few,TGTGCCAGCAGCCCCCGGAGCGGGGGGGCCGGGGAGCTGTTTTTT,CASSPRSGGAGELFF
TRBD2,TRBJ2-3,TRBV5-1,-,TGCGCCAGCAGCTTGGGAACTAGCGGGGTCCCTAGCACAGATACGCAGTATTTT,CASSLGTSGVPSTDTQYF
-,TRBJ1-1,TRBV6-5,few,TGTGCCACCGCGGACAGATCTGAAGCTTTCTTT,CATADRSEAFF
-,TRBJ1-6,TRBV4-3,few,TGCGCCAGCAGCCAAGATACTCCCCTTTTCTATAATTCACCCCTCCACTTT,CASSQDTPLFYNSPLHF
-,TRBJ2-3,TRBV5-1,few,TGCGCCAGCAGCCCCCCCCGCTCAGATTACACAGATACGCAGTATTTT,CASSPPRSDYTDTQYF
-,TRBJ2-1,TRBV5-1,-,TGCGCCAGCAGCTTGTGGGGGCCGGGAAATGAGCAGTTCTTC,CASSLWGPGNEQFF
TRBD2,TRBJ2-7,TRBV7-2,-,TGTGCCAGCAGCTTAGGCCGGGGGGGGCGGAGCTCCTACGAGCAGTACTTC,CASSLGRGGRSSYEQYF
TRBD1,TRBJ2-6,TRBV5-4,-,TGTGCCAGCAGCCCCCCGGTAGGACAGGGTGGGTCCTTTGGGGCCAACGTCCTGACTTTC,CASSPPVGQGGSFGANVLTF
TRBD1,TRBJ2-2,TRBV6-5,-,TGTGCCAGCAGGGGGACAGGGGGCTTCAACGGGGAGCTGTTTTTT,CASRGTGGFNGELFF
TRBD1,TRBJ1-6,TRBV5-4,few,TGTGCCACAGGCCCAGGGGGCGGAAATTTCAATTCACCCCTCCACTTT,CATGPGGGNFNSPLHF
TRBD1,TRBJ1-2,TRBV5-6,few,TGTGCCAGCAGCTGGACAGGTCCCTCTGGCTATGGCTACACCTTC,CASSWTGPSGYGYTF
-,TRBJ2-5,TRBV14,-,TGTGCCAGCAGCCAACCTCCGGGGGGCCAGGAGACCCAGTACTTC,CASSQPPGGQETQYF
TRBD1,TRBJ2-7,TRBV6-6,-,TGTGCCAGCAGTATCACAGGGGCCTACGAGCAGTACTTC,CASSITGAYEQYF
-,TRBJ1-6,TRBV2,few,TGTGCCAGCAGTGAGTCTTGGGCTAATTCACCCCTCCACTTT,CASSESWANSPLHF
-,TRBJ1-4,TRBV6-5,-,TGTGCCAGCAGGGGGCGCAGTAATGAAAAACTGTTTTTT,CASRGRSNEKLFF
-,TRBJ2-5,TRBV5-1,few,TGCGCCAGCAGCCCGGGCGGGGCACAAGAGACCCAGTACTTC,CASSPGGAQETQYF
-,TRBJ1-1,TRBV19,-,TGTGCCAGTAGTATTGTCGGGATTACTGAAGCTTTCTTT,CASSIVGITEAFF